Listed here is a single TCR beta chain. TCRdb used MiXCR to reprocess the RT-PCR reads, holding one entry per CDR3 protein. The sample comprises about 160,000 distinct CDR3 sequences, more than 20% of which are singletons, and 25% to 30% rests with the top ten. These data come from a study of patients and donors after allogeneic stem cell transplantation. V shed 1 base and J shed 1 base, with 7 bases lying between them. This CDR3 contains 14 residues. Germline loops: CDR1 KGHSH, CDR2 LQKENI. Sequenced sample: blood, either unsorted or a sorted T cell fraction (not recorded which). The chain combines TRBV18 with TRBJ1-1; D is unclear. This receptor was obtained from a human donor who was either an allogeneic HSCT recipient or a stem cell or donor lymphocyte infusion donor (not recorded which). It is not recorded whose cells these are; they may come from a transplant donor. The CDR3 sequence is CASSPRHKNTEAFF. The DNA for the CDR3 is TGTGCCAGCTCACCACGGCACAAGAACACTGAAGCTTTCTTT.